The 24 T cell receptor beta chains presented below share a single source sample, sequenced in a study of siplizumab effects on memory and regulatory T cells. Repertoires were generated with immunoSEQ multiplex PCR, while TCRdb's copy carries only in-frame clones and drops some. The sample holds more than 90,000 clones, around 94% seen once. Sequencing input: non-Treg CD4+ T cells sorted from blood. These receptors were obtained from a human donor in good health.

The rearrangement links TRBV7-3 to TRBJ2-1; D is perhaps TRBD1 (6 bases). Germline V gives CDR1 SGHTA, CDR2 FQGTGA. There are 13 residues in the CDR3. Trimming removed 5 bases from V and 5 bases from J, with 10 bases in between. The CDR3 loop is CASSRQVDNEQFF. As DNA, the CDR3 is TGTGCCAGCAGCCGACAGGTAGACAATGAGCAGTTCTTC.

This rearrangement joins TRBV6-5 to TRBJ2-7, with no clear D. The CDR3 spans 14 residues. V was shortened by 8 bases and J by 7 bases, with 21 bases between the two germline ends. Germline assignment: CDR1 MNHEY and CDR2 SVGAGI. CDR3 DNA sequence: TGTGCCAGCGGATCGACCCACCGGGTAGGGGAGCAGTACTTC. Translated, it gives CASGSTHRVGEQYF.

The V gene is TRBV4-2, the J gene TRBJ2-1, with D perhaps matching TRBD2 (5 bases). The V end lost 0 bases, the J end lost 7 bases, and 19 bases lay between the germline ends. The CDR3 is made up of 17 amino acids. Germline CDR1 LGHNA, CDR2 YNFKEQ. CDR3 residues: CASSQEGLGPARNEQFF. Here the CDR3 DNA reads TGTGCCAGCAGCCAAGAAGGACTCGGGCCAGCGAGGAATGAGCAGTTCTTC.

This rearrangement joins TRBV5-1 to TRBJ2-1; 8 bases match TRBD1. The germline gives CDR1 SGHRS, CDR2 YFSETQ. The CDR3 is made up of 15 amino acids. V dropped 0 bases and J dropped 9; count of bases not matched to a gene: 8. DNA of the CDR3: TGCGCCAGCAGCTTGGGGGACAGGTACGTTGGTGAGCAGTTCTTC. Protein sequence: CASSLGDRYVGEQFF.

The rearrangement uses TRBV29-1 and TRBJ1-5; no reliable D call. Per germline, CDR1 SQVTM and CDR2 ANQGSEA. The CDR3 is 13 residues long. V lost 4 bases and J 4 bases, leaving 11 bases between the germline ends. The CDR3: CSVAVAENQPQHF. The CDR3 bases are TGCAGCGTTGCAGTAGCTGAGAATCAGCCCCAGCATTTT.

The chain links TRBV6-5 to TRBJ1-2, with D maybe TRBD1 (6 bases). Germline loops: CDR1 MNHEY, CDR2 SVGAGI. This CDR3 has 16 amino acids. V was trimmed by 0 bases and J by 5 bases, leaving 16 bases between them. In DNA form, the CDR3 reads TGTGCCAGCAGTTACTCCCCGATCGAGGGGGGATATGGCTACACCTTC. Translation: CASSYSPIEGGYGYTF.

In DNA, the CDR3 is TGTGCCAGCAGGGGGGCCCGGGGACAGGGGTATACTTCCTACTCTGGGGCCAACGTCCTGACTTTC. It translates to CASRGARGQGYTSYSGANVLTF. The rearrangement links TRBV28 to TRBJ2-6; TRBD1 matches at 10 bases. V gave up 6 bases and J gave up 0 bases; unmatched junction bases: 20. CDR1 and CDR2 (germline): MDHEN, SYDVKM. The CDR3 totals 22 residues. The whole variable domain, remainder taken from reference TRBV28 and TRBJ2-6, is DVKVTQSSRYLVKRTGEKVFLECVQDMDHENMFWYRQDPGLGLRLIYFSYDVKMKEKGDIPEGYSVSREKKERFSLILESASTNQTSMYLCASRGARGQGYTSYSGANVLTFGAGSRLTVL.

The rearrangement uses TRBV27 and TRBJ1-4; D not resolved. In germline, CDR1 is MNHEY, CDR2 SMNVEV (reference sequence). The CDR3 runs to 15 residues. Deletions cut 2 bases from V and 8 bases from J, with 15 bases between. The CDR3 here is CASSLARVATEKLFF. CDR3 nucleotide sequence: TGTGCCAGCAGTTTAGCCCGGGTGGCTACGGAAAAACTGTTTTTT. The whole variable domain, filled in from reference TRBV27 and TRBJ1-4, reads EAQVTQNPRYLITVTGKKLTVTCSQNMNHEYMSWYRQDPGLGLRQIYYSMNVEVTDKGDVPEGYKVSRKEKRNFPLILESPSPNQTSLYFCASSLARVATEKLFFGSGTQLSVL.

The CDR3 region has the DNA TGTGCCAGCAGCCCGCGCCTCCCCATGGGCACAGATACGCAGTATTTT. As protein: CASSPRLPMGTDTQYF. The chain recombines TRBV9 with TRBJ2-3; no clear D. The CDR3 is 16 amino acids. Between the trimmed V and J ends, which lost 4 bases and 1 base, there was a span of 16 bases. Per the germline V gene, CDR1 is SGDLS and CDR2 is YYNGEE.

For this clone: One end of the junction varies from germline; a read error may be responsible. The CDR3 bases are TGTGCCAGCAGCTCGATTCCGGGACTAGCCCACTTC. This translates into CASSSIPGLAHF. The chain recombines TRBV6-5 with TRBJ2-7; 9 bases align to TRBD2. Germline V gene sequence: CDR1 MNHEY, CDR2 SVGAGI. The CDR3 has 12 residues.

In nucleotides, the CDR3 is TGTGCCAGTAGTATCACCTTACTCGGTCAGCCTAATGAAAAACTGTTTTTT. Translating gives CASSITLLGQPNEKLFF. The chain carries TRBV19 and TRBJ1-4; D is ambiguous. The ends were cut back, 3 bases at V and 3 bases at J, with 17 bases in the middle. This CDR3 spans 17 amino acids. CDR1 LNHDA and CDR2 SQIVND come from the germline V gene (reference sequence).

This clone has just one count. The chain has TRBV14 and TRBJ1-6; D possibly corresponds to TRBD1 (6 bases). The CDR3 is made up of 14 amino acids. V shed 0 bases and J shed 9 bases, with 9 bases lying between them. The V gene's germline CDR1 is SGHDN and CDR2 FVKESK. The CDR3: CASSQERQASPLHF. The CDR3 DNA reads TGTGCCAGCAGCCAAGAGCGACAGGCTTCACCCCTCCACTTT.

The count of this clone is one. The V and J genes are TRBV6-1 and TRBJ1-1; a possible D gene is TRBD1 (5 bases). The V and J ends lost 1 base and 6 bases respectively, with 12 bases between them. CDR3 size: 14 residues. The germline gives CDR1 MNHNS, CDR2 SASEGT. Here the CDR3 reads CASSEDRRVSEAFF. CDR3 nucleotide sequence: TGTGCCAGCAGTGAAGACCGCAGGGTATCTGAAGCTTTCTTT.

The CDR3 protein is CASSFGRTQETQYF. The CDR3, as DNA: TGTGCCAGCAGTTTTGGGCGGACCCAAGAGACCCAGTACTTC. The V gene is TRBV27, the J gene TRBJ2-5; D remains ambiguous. The CDR3 is made up of 14 amino acids. V dropped 3 bases and J dropped 1 base, with 9 bases sitting between them. In germline, CDR1 is MNHEY, CDR2 SMNVEV (reference sequence).

The count of this clone is one. The gene calls are TRBV5-1 and TRBJ2-2, with D perhaps TRBD1 (6 bases). Germline loops: CDR1 SGHRS, CDR2 YFSETQ. This CDR3 is 14 amino acids long. With 4 bases removed from V and 6 bases from J, the gap between germline ends came to 13 bases. CDR3 coding DNA: TGCGCCAGCAGCCCGCCGGACAGTTCCGGGGAGCTGTTTTTT. Amino acid sequence: CASSPPDSSGELFF.

This chain links TRBV5-1 with TRBJ2-7, with TRBD2 identical over 14 bases. V lost 4 bases to trimming and J lost 5 bases; unmatched junction nucleotides: 8. Germline V lookup: CDR1 SGHRS, CDR2 YFSETQ. CDR3 size: 16 residues. As DNA, the CDR3 is TGCGCCAGCAGCGTTCCGGGACTAGCGGGAGCCAACGAGCAGTACTTC. Translation: CASSVPGLAGANEQYF. The full variable domain, in which reference TRBV5-1 and TRBJ2-7 provide the parts outside the CDR3, is KAGVTQTPRYLIKTRGQQVTLSCSPISGHRSVSWYQQTPGQGLQFLFEYFSETQRNKGNFPGRFSGRQFSNSRSEMNVSTLELGDSALYLCASSVPGLAGANEQYFGPGTRLTVT.

In DNA form, the CDR3 reads TGTGCCAGTACTCCGACGGCTAGCGTTCCGACGCTTAACTATGGCTACACCTTC. This gives the protein CASTPTASVPTLNYGYTF. The J gene is TRBJ1-2, the V gene TRBV19; D is unclear. Trimming pared 7 bases from V and 1 base from J, leaving 25 bases between. The V gene's germline CDR1 is LNHDA and CDR2 SQIVND (reference sequence). The CDR3 extends over 18 amino acids.

This clone was observed a single time. The V and J genes are TRBV28 and TRBJ2-6; TRBD1 or TRBD2 may be the D gene (5 bases each). Germline CDR1 and CDR2: MDHEN and SYDVKM. Trimming took 7 bases from V and 2 from J, leaving 12 bases between them. CDR3 length equals 15 residues. CDR3 bases: TGTGCCAGCACCGGGGCGGGTACTGGGGCCAACGTCCTGACTTTC. Its translation: CASTGAGTGANVLTF.

V and J are TRBV2 and TRBJ1-5; a possible D gene is TRBD1 (5 bases). The V end was cut by 8 bases, the J end by 0 bases, with 17 bases between. CDR1 SNHLY and CDR2 FYNNEI come from the germline V gene. The CDR3 runs 16 residues. CDR3 coding DNA: TGTGCCAGCCACGGCCCGACAGTGAATAGCAATCAGCCCCAGCATTTT. It translates to CASHGPTVNSNQPQHF.

The V and J genes are TRBV15 and TRBJ2-6; no clear D gene. V shed 3 bases and J shed 0 bases, with 6 bases lying between them. The germline V gene encodes CDR1 LNHNV and CDR2 YYDKDF (reference sequence). The CDR3 loop spans 15 amino acids. CDR3 residues: CATSSYNSGANVLTF. The CDR3 region has the DNA TGTGCCACCAGCAGTTACAACTCTGGGGCCAACGTCCTGACTTTC.

The rearrangement uses TRBV11-3 and TRBJ2-1, with 11 bases aligning to TRBD2. This CDR3 spans 17 amino acids. The J segment lost 6 bases and the V segment lost 5 bases, leaving 12 bases of the junction unmatched. Germline V gene data show CDR1 as SGHNT and CDR2 as YENEEA. CDR3 loop: CASSRTSGRRAGNEQFF. The CDR3 DNA reads as TGTGCCAGCAGCCGAACTAGCGGGAGAAGGGCGGGCAATGAGCAGTTCTTC. The whole variable domain, remainder taken from reference TRBV11-3 and TRBJ2-1, is EAGVVQSPRYKIIEKKQPVAFWCNPISGHNTLYWYLQNLGQGPELLIRYENEEAVDDSQLPKDRFSAERLKGVDSTLKIQPAELGDSAVYLCASSRTSGRRAGNEQFFGPGTRLTVL.

This rearrangement joins TRBV4-1 to TRBJ1-2; D call uncertain. CDR1 is MGHRA, CDR2 YSYEKL, per germline. V shed 1 base and J shed 4 bases, with 13 bases lying between them. The CDR3 has 15 amino acids. The CDR3 sequence is CASSQGGLASYGYTF. The CDR3 bases are TGCGCCAGCAGCCAAGGGGGTTTGGCGTCCTATGGCTACACCTTC.

The chain links TRBV7-9 to TRBJ2-1; D possibly corresponds to TRBD2 (5 bases). The germline V gene has CDR1 SEHNR and CDR2 FQNEAQ (reference sequence). The CDR3 spans 14 residues. Trimming took off 5 bases at V and 10 bases at J, with 18 bases between the two ends. The CDR3 here is CASSREGRPPEQFF. Here the CDR3 DNA reads TGTGCCAGCAGCCGAGAGGGCCGCCCCCCCGAGCAGTTCTTC.

The V and J genes are TRBV28 and TRBJ2-3, with D maybe TRBD1 (6 bases). Germline V CDR1 and CDR2: MDHEN, SYDVKM. The CDR3 runs to 15 residues. Between the trimmed V and J ends, which lost 2 bases and 0 bases, there was a span of 9 bases. This chain's CDR3 is CASSLIGGSTDTQYF. Written as DNA, the CDR3 is TGTGCCAGCAGTTTAATTGGGGGCAGCACAGATACGCAGTATTTT.